Each of the 8 T cell receptor beta chains below was sequenced from the same sample in a study of cytomegalovirus exposure and HLA in healthy donors (dated by TCRdb to about 2017). Libraries were made using the immunoSEQ multiplex PCR assay. A mixture of 60 forward primers for TCR Vbeta segments and 13 reverse primers for TCR Jbeta segments was used in the multiplex PCR. The source is immuneACCESS, and TCRdb retained only in-frame sequences with V and J called. Part of the clones is not carried over; for the studies checked, unresolved V genes explain less than half of this, and the remainder is unexplained. The sample table contains about 160,000 clones; only one count was recorded for roughly 80% of them. Roughly 4.8% of the sample rests with the top ten. The sequencing input was PBMCs. Source of these receptors: a woman in her forties or fifties in good health and CMV-seropositive.

The chain employs TRBV10-3 and TRBJ2-1; possibly TRBD1 for D (5 bases). Trimming cost V 4 bases and J 3 bases, with 16 bases left between them. This CDR3 has 16 residues. From germline, CDR1 is ENHRY and CDR2 SYGVKD. The CDR3: CAISVKGQIGYNEQFF. CDR3 nucleotides: TGTGCCATCAGTGTTAAGGGGCAGATAGGCTACAATGAGCAGTTCTTC.

This clone was observed once. This chain uses TRBV4-2 with TRBJ2-2; D gene uncertain. CDR3 size: 19 residues. Trimming stripped 1 base from V and 5 bases from J, with 23 bases between. Germline assignment: CDR1 LGHNA and CDR2 YNFKEQ. CDR3 nucleotide sequence: TGTGCCAGCAGCCAAGCCGCGGAACTACAATATTTAACGACCGGGGAGCTGTTTTTT. It specifies CASSQAAELQYLTTGELFF.

V is TRBV11-3 and J is TRBJ2-6; the match to TRBD2 covers 9 bases. The CDR3 is made up of 16 amino acids. Germline trimming cut 1 base from V and 2 bases from J; bases unmatched to any gene: 0. Looked up from germline, CDR1 is SGHNT and CDR2 is YENEEA. The CDR3 coding sequence is TGTGCCAGCAGCTTAGTAGCGGGAGCTGGGGCCAACGTCCTGACTTTC. The encoded protein is CASSLVAGAGANVLTF.

The V and J genes are TRBV13 and TRBJ2-7; TRBD1 matches 8 bases. The germline V gene has CDR1 PRHDT and CDR2 FYEKMQ (reference sequence). V shed 2 bases, J shed 0 bases, and the junction held 15 bases outside the gene matches. This CDR3 is built from 19 residues. CDR3 in DNA: TGTGCCAGCAGCTTAAACGAAGGACAGGGTGGCCCCTCCTCCTACGAGCAGTACTTC. This gives the protein CASSLNEGQGGPSSYEQYF.

The genes are TRBV19 and TRBJ1-5; D is unresolved. Between the trimmed V and J ends, which lost 4 bases and 1 base, there was a span of 26 bases. CDR1 and CDR2 (germline): LNHDA, SQIVND (reference sequence). The CDR3 has 20 amino acids. The CDR3 bases are TGTGCCAGTAGTAAACAAAAGTCCATTTTCGTCGGTAGCAGCAATCAGCCCCAGCATTTT. This sequence encodes CASSKQKSIFVGSSNQPQHF.

This chain links TRBV7-9 with TRBJ1-4; no definite D call. The V gene lost 5 bases and the J gene lost 8 bases, with 21 bases spanning the gap. The germline gives CDR1 SEHNR, CDR2 FQNEAQ (reference sequence). The CDR3 runs 16 residues. This CDR3 reads CASSPRISIGREKLFF. In nucleotides, the CDR3 is TGTGCCAGCAGCCCTCGAATCTCAATTGGTCGGGAAAAACTGTTTTTT.

This clone turned up a few times. The chain has TRBV9 and TRBJ2-5; 11 bases agree with TRBD2. With 1 base clipped from V and 5 bases from J, the junction kept 10 bases outside the gene matches. The germline CDR1 and CDR2 sequences are SGDLS and YYNGEE. The CDR3 spans 17 residues. This CDR3 is CASSVTLAGGFGETQYF. The DNA of the CDR3 is TGTGCCAGCAGCGTAACGCTAGCGGGAGGCTTTGGGGAGACCCAGTACTTC.

V is TRBV9 and J is TRBJ1-2; 9 bases agree with TRBD1. Germline loops: CDR1 SGDLS, CDR2 YYNGEE. This CDR3 is 15 amino acids long. J gave up 4 bases and V 3 bases, and 7 bases lay outside the gene matches. CDR3 sequence: CASSGGTGSSYGYTF. In DNA form, the CDR3 reads TGTGCCAGCAGCGGCGGGACAGGGTCGTCCTATGGCTACACCTTC.